Reported below is one T cell receptor beta chain. The CDR3 covers 15 residues. Germline lookup yields CDR1 MDHEN and CDR2 SYDVKM. The data were taken from a study of blood T cell repertoires in COVID-19. Study details: Sites across the United States, Italy and Spain contributed samples from acute and convalescent COVID-19. Sources were T cells, B-cell-depleted T cells, or PBMCs; the material itself was cDNA or gDNA.

Per the original data handling: Amplification of reference gene primers provided the estimated nucleated cell counts. The data were produced by immunoSEQ multiplex PCR, yet TCRdb's version contains in-frame clones alone and is incomplete. The V and J calls and clone size were taken over from that table, and D and trimming were inferred from the DNA. The table includes approximately 120,000 clones, approximately 85% detected once. The sequence was obtained from a human donor in a cohort sampled during active COVID-19. The V call is TRBV28, the J call TRBJ2-2; D is undetermined. The sequencing sample was made of peripheral blood. This chain's CDR3 is CATRIDAVNTGELFF. CDR3 nucleotides: TGTGCAACGAGGATAGACGCGGTGAACACCGGGGAGCTGTTTTTT.